This T cell receptor (beta chain) derives from a study of cytomegalovirus exposure and HLA in healthy donors. With 60 Vbeta and 13 Jbeta primers, the PCR was carried out. Measured with immunoSEQ multiplex PCR; TCRdb has only the in-frame clones, and not every one. The table includes some 120,000 clones, approximately 70% detected once. This CDR3 is 15 amino acids long. Germline V CDR1 and CDR2: SNHLY, FYNNEI. The ends lost 6 bases at V and 4 bases at J; junction bases unmatched: 9. This clone was counted between two and nine times. The sequenced sample was PBMCs. The rearrangement joins TRBV2 to TRBJ1-2, with 9 positions matching TRBD1. This TCR was sampled from a man aged 55-75 years in good health and CMV-seropositive. CDR3 nucleotides: TGTGCCAGCAGGAGGGACAGGGAGGCGGGCTATGGCTACACCTTC. It is translated as CASRRDREAGYGYTF.